The 18 T cell receptor beta chains below all came from one sample that was sequenced in a study of T cell repertoires in cytomegalovirus infection. Each CDR3 protein is one row after TCRdb ran MiXCR on the reads. The sample records some 300,000 distinct CDR3 sequences, 8% to 10% being singletons. The sample consisted of PBMCs. These receptors all stem from a human donor in good health (CMV status not recorded). Some clones in this sample may be carry-over from other donors' samples.

This clonotype has a count of ten or more. The rearrangement uses TRBV6-6 and TRBJ2-4, with D maybe TRBD1 (6 bases). Germline-derived CDR1 and CDR2 are MNHNY and SVGAGI (reference sequence). This CDR3 is built from 14 residues. The V end was cut by 6 bases, the J end by 9 bases, with 18 bases between. The CDR3 DNA follows: TGTGCCAGCAGCCGAGGCCAGGGGCTTCCCATTCAGTACTTC. Its protein is CASSRGQGLPIQYF.

This clonotype came up many times. V and J are TRBV28 and TRBJ1-5; maybe TRBD1 (6 bases). CDR1 is MDHEN, CDR2 SYDVKM, per germline. The CDR3 spans 16 residues. Trimming stripped 10 bases from V and 1 base from J, with 20 bases between. The CDR3 reads CAITPTGGGSNQPQHF. Here the CDR3 DNA reads TGTGCCATCACCCCAACCGGGGGCGGGAGCAATCAGCCCCAGCATTTT.

This clonotype came up many times. J is TRBJ1-2 and V is TRBV29-1, with D maybe TRBD1 (5 bases). CDR1 SQVTM and CDR2 ANQGSEA come from the germline V gene. The CDR3 sequence is 14 residues long. V was cut by 7 bases and J by 8 bases, with 23 bases left in between. The CDR3 sequence is CSAATPGPPRGYTF. CDR3 sequence (DNA): TGCAGCGCTGCCACGCCGGGACCGCCTAGAGGCTACACCTTC.

The rearrangement uses TRBV20-1 and TRBJ2-3, with a tentative D call TRBD2 (6 bases). CDR1 is DFQATT, CDR2 SNEGSKA, per germline (reference sequence). V dropped 4 bases and J dropped 6 bases, with 8 bases sitting between them. The CDR3 is made up of 11 amino acids. The CDR3 coding sequence is TGCAGTGCTAAAGGGAGGGATACGCAGTATTTT. It translates to CSAKGRDTQYF.

Ten or more counts support this clonotype. The chain links TRBV28 to TRBJ2-1; 8 bases align to TRBD2. Germline CDR1 is MDHEN and CDR2 is SYDVKM. The CDR3 loop spans 14 amino acids. J lost 4 bases, V lost 3 bases, and 2 bases had no gene match. As DNA, the CDR3 is TGTGCCAGCAGTTTTGGACTAGCTTACAATGAGCAGTTCTTC. As protein: CASSFGLAYNEQFF.

This clonotype was observed many times. V usage is TRBV7-8 and J usage is TRBJ1-5; 7 bases map to TRBD1. The germline CDR1 and CDR2 sequences are SGHVS and FQNEAQ. J lost 0 bases, V lost 5 bases, and 1 base had no gene match. There are 14 residues in the CDR3. CDR3 sequence (DNA): TGTGCCAGCAGCGACAGGGTTAGCAATCAGCCCCAGCATTTT. It yields the protein CASSDRVSNQPQHF.

This clonotype was picked up many times. The genes are TRBV28 and TRBJ2-1; 11 nucleotides match TRBD1. The CDR3 has 16 residues. CDR1 MDHEN and CDR2 SYDVKM come from the germline V gene. The V segment lost 5 bases and the J segment 10 bases; nucleotides outside the gene matches: 13. The CDR3 sequence: CASSPTGTGGIREQFF. Here the CDR3 DNA reads TGTGCCAGCAGTCCCACTGGGACAGGGGGTATTCGGGAGCAGTTCTTC.

This clonotype was seen many times. The rearrangement links TRBV7-7 to TRBJ2-6, with 8 nucleotides matching TRBD2. Germline CDR1 reads SSHAT; CDR2 reads FNYEAQ (reference sequence). The CDR3 runs 15 residues. The CDR3 bases are TGTGCTAGCGGGGAGGGGGGCTCTGGGGCCAACGTCCTGACTTTC. Amino acids: CASGEGGSGANVLTF.

This clonotype came up many times. The V call is TRBV7-2, the J call TRBJ2-3; 7 positions agree with TRBD2. The CDR3 contains 15 residues. Germline CDR1 is SGHTA and CDR2 is FQGNSA. V shed 8 bases and J 1 base; nucleotides not matched to a gene: 9. The CDR3 coding sequence is TGTGCCAGCGGACGAGCGGGACTGGGCACAGATACGCAGTATTTT. This translates into CASGRAGLGTDTQYF.

Ten or more counts support this clonotype. V is TRBV7-9 and J is TRBJ2-7, with 8 bases identical to TRBD1. V dropped 5 bases and J dropped 4; count of bases not matched to a gene: 7. Germline V gene sequence: CDR1 SEHNR, CDR2 FQNEAQ (reference sequence). This CDR3 is 14 amino acids long. Written as DNA, the CDR3 is TGTGCCAGCAGCCCCCGAGACAGGGGTTACGAGCAGTACGTC. This encodes CASSPRDRGYEQYV.

This clonotype was seen only a few times. The chain couples TRBV20-1 to TRBJ2-2; 11 bases are a match to TRBD2. Germline-derived CDR1 and CDR2 are DFQATT and SNEGSKA (reference sequence). The V gene end was trimmed by 2 bases and the J gene end by 7 bases; junction bases not matched to a gene: 6. This CDR3 region has 15 residues. CDR3 amino acids: CSARLAGGLGGELFF. For the CDR3, the DNA is TGCAGTGCTAGACTAGCGGGGGGACTTGGCGGGGAGCTGTTTTTT.

As for this clonotype: Since a much larger clone is just one base distant, this may be a read error. The chain links TRBV13 to TRBJ2-1, with TRBD1 identical over 7 bases. CDR1 PRHDT and CDR2 FYEKMQ come from the germline V gene (reference sequence). V shed 1 base and J 11 bases; nucleotides not matched to a gene: 14. The CDR3 has 16 amino acids. CDR3 nucleotide sequence: TGTGCCAGCAGCTTAGAACCCCGAGGACAGGAAGGGAAGCAGTTCTTC. It encodes CASSLEPRGQEGKQFF.

This clonotype was seen many times. V gene TRBV6-4 combines with J gene TRBJ1-5, with D hard to call. CDR1 is MRHNA and CDR2 is SNTAGT in the germline V gene. The CDR3 runs 15 residues. The germline V and J ends were trimmed by 3 bases and 0 bases, with 9 bases remaining between them. The CDR3 sequence: CASSEEPGSNQPQHF. CDR3 bases: TGTGCCAGCAGTGAAGAGCCGGGTAGCAATCAGCCCCAGCATTTT.

This clonotype was detected a few times. The chain is built from TRBV20-1 and TRBJ2-3; 9 bases agree with TRBD2. This CDR3 region has 16 residues. Per germline, CDR1 DFQATT and CDR2 SNEGSKA (reference sequence). V lost 3 bases and J lost 3; bases outside the gene matches: 10. DNA for the CDR3: TGCAGTGCTAGGTCCGGTGGCGGGGGGGCGACAGATACGCAGTATTTT. Encoded protein: CSARSGGGGATDTQYF.

This clonotype has a handful of counts. The chain joins TRBV5-1 to TRBJ2-1; 9 positions match TRBD1. With V trimmed by 4 bases and J by 6 bases, 5 bases remained unmatched. The CDR3 has 14 residues. Per the germline V gene, CDR1 is SGHRS and CDR2 is YFSETQ. The CDR3 DNA follows: TGCGCCAGCAGCCTACAGGGGGCTAGCAATGAGCAGTTCTTC. This translates into CASSLQGASNEQFF. Full variable domain (outside the CDR3, taken from reference TRBV5-1 and TRBJ2-1): KAGVTQTPRYLIKTRGQQVTLSCSPISGHRSVSWYQQTPGQGLQFLFEYFSETQRNKGNFPGRFSGRQFSNSRSEMNVSTLELGDSALYLCASSLQGASNEQFFGPGTRLTVL.

Only a few counts were recorded for this clonotype. The chain is built from TRBV25-1 and TRBJ1-2; D is unresolved. This CDR3 spans 12 amino acids. Trimming pared 3 bases from V and 6 bases from J, leaving 8 bases between. CDR1 MGHDK and CDR2 SYGVNS come from the germline V gene. The CDR3 coding sequence is TGTGCCAGCAGTGACCCCGGGAATGGCTACACCTTC. Translated: CASSDPGNGYTF.

Many counts were recorded for this clonotype. The chain recombines TRBV28 with TRBJ2-5, with TRBD2 identical over 8 bases. Trimming at V came to 7 bases and at J to 2 bases, leaving 15 bases not matched to a gene. The CDR3 loop spans 17 amino acids. Germline V gives CDR1 MDHEN, CDR2 SYDVKM. The CDR3 nucleotides are TGTGCCAGCACCCCCGGGGGGGCCCCGCCTCGTCAAGAGACCCAGTACTTC. It translates to CASTPGGAPPRQETQYF.

This clonotype showed up just a few times. The J gene is TRBJ2-5, the V gene TRBV2; D unclear. V lost 1 base and J lost 2, with 8 bases in between. Germline lookup yields CDR1 SNHLY and CDR2 FYNNEI. There are 14 residues in the CDR3. Here the CDR3 DNA reads TGTGCCAGCAGTGAAGGGTGGGGTCAAGAGACCCAGTACTTC. Residues: CASSEGWGQETQYF.